The 27 T cell receptor beta chains listed next were all sequenced from one sample in a study of T cell changes during pregnancy in multiple sclerosis (dated by TCRdb to between 2018 and 2021). Library creation used the immunoSEQ multiplex PCR assay. TCRdb provides this immuneACCESS table in a form limited to in-frame rearrangements. Some clones are lacking; in checked studies, under half of them reflect an unresolved V gene, and why the rest are absent is not known. Counted in this sample were over 30,000 clones; around 92% of them appeared once. Over 0.75% of the sample is held by the ten biggest clonotypes. Sequenced material: CD4+ T cells from peripheral blood mononuclear cells, taken in the third trimester of pregnancy. The receptors shown here come from a female donor with multiple sclerosis, enrolled in a pregnancy study.

The genes are TRBV9 and TRBJ2-1; 7 nucleotides align to TRBD2. V lost 0 bases to trimming and J lost 8 bases; unmatched junction nucleotides: 5. This CDR3 has 14 residues. Germline CDR1 is SGDLS and CDR2 is YYNGEE. The CDR3 sequence is CASSVAGGSDEQFF. The CDR3 nucleotides read TGTGCCAGCAGCGTAGCGGGAGGATCGGATGAGCAGTTCTTC.

The chain couples TRBV7-9 to TRBJ2-7, with D possibly being TRBD2 (6 bases). Looked up from germline, CDR1 is SEHNR and CDR2 is FQNEAQ (reference sequence). Deletions cut 0 bases from V and 7 bases from J, with 16 bases between. This CDR3 spans 15 amino acids. The CDR3 loop reads CASSLARQGGMEQYF. The CDR3 DNA follows: TGTGCCAGCAGCTTAGCACGCCAAGGAGGGATGGAGCAGTACTTC. Combining the CDR3 with reference TRBV7-9 and TRBJ2-7 gives the whole variable domain DTGVSQNPRHKITKRGQNVTFRCDPISEHNRLYWYRQTLGQGPEFLTYFQNEAQLEKSRLLSDRFSAERPKGSFSTLEIQRTEQGDSAMYLCASSLARQGGMEQYFGPGTRLTVT.

The chain has TRBV19 and TRBJ2-7; 8 nucleotides match TRBD1. Looked up from germline, CDR1 is LNHDA and CDR2 is SQIVND (reference sequence). Trimming cost V 3 bases and J 2 bases; bases outside gene matches: 6. The CDR3 has 15 residues. DNA of the CDR3: TGTGCCAGTAGTATGAGGCAGGGGGCGACCTACGAGCAGTACTTC. As protein: CASSMRQGATYEQYF.

This chain uses TRBV30 with TRBJ2-7; D is perhaps TRBD1 (5 bases). V was clipped by 1 base and J by 2 bases, with 6 bases between them. Germline V gives CDR1 GTSNPN, CDR2 SVGIG (reference sequence). This CDR3 comprises 12 residues. CDR3 protein: CAWSGGAYEQYF. Here the CDR3 DNA reads TGTGCCTGGAGTGGGGGCGCCTACGAGCAGTACTTC.

This clone is medium-sized within its sample. This chain connects TRBV2 to TRBJ2-2; 8 bases agree with TRBD1. The CDR3 sequence is 14 residues long. The germline CDR1 and CDR2 sequences are SNHLY and FYNNEI. The J segment lost 3 bases and the V segment lost 7 bases, leaving 4 bases of the junction unmatched. Written as DNA, the CDR3 is TGTGCCAGCACGGGGACAGGCGACACCGGGGAGCTGTTTTTT. It encodes CASTGTGDTGELFF.

This rearrangement joins TRBV18 to TRBJ2-1; TRBD2 matches at 12 bases. Losses at the gene ends were 3 bases for V and 8 bases for J; bases not matched to a gene: 11. From germline, CDR1 is KGHSH and CDR2 LQKENI. This CDR3 contains 17 residues. CDR3 residues: CASSPYTGTSGQDEQFF. The CDR3 DNA reads TGTGCCAGCTCACCGTATACCGGGACTAGCGGGCAAGATGAGCAGTTCTTC.

The chain uses TRBV5-1 and TRBJ2-1; D possibly corresponds to TRBD1 (6 bases). Deletions cut 0 bases from V and 5 bases from J, with 12 bases between. The CDR3 sequence is 15 residues long. Germline V gene sequence: CDR1 SGHRS, CDR2 YFSETQ. CDR3 sequence: CASSLVGAPNNEQFF. CDR3 coding DNA: TGCGCCAGCAGCTTGGTGGGGGCCCCTAACAATGAGCAGTTCTTC.

This clone appeared a few times. This rearrangement joins TRBV7-9 to TRBJ1-2; D might be TRBD1 (6 bases). The CDR3 loop spans 15 amino acids. V shed 4 bases and J shed 4 bases, with 16 bases lying between them. The germline V gene encodes CDR1 SEHNR and CDR2 FQNEAQ (reference sequence). The CDR3 bases are TGTGCCAGCAGCTCCGGGGGGGGCTCCCTCTATGGCTACACCTTC. This codes for CASSSGGGSLYGYTF.

The chain uses TRBV29-1 and TRBJ1-2, with 8 bases lining up with TRBD1. Losses at the gene ends were 4 bases for V and 8 bases for J; bases not matched to a gene: 9. CDR3 length: 13 amino acids. In germline, CDR1 is SQVTM, CDR2 ANQGSEA. CDR3 sequence (DNA): TGCAGCGTTGCCAGGACAGGGCGGAGAGGCTACACCTTC. Translating it yields CSVARTGRRGYTF.

The J gene is TRBJ2-7, the V gene TRBV5-1; maybe TRBD1 (6 bases). CDR1 is SGHRS and CDR2 is YFSETQ in the germline V gene. The CDR3 runs 15 residues. The germline V and J ends were trimmed by 4 bases and 5 bases, with 19 bases remaining between them. The chain's CDR3 is CASSSVGQGFNEQYF. The CDR3 DNA reads as TGCGCCAGCAGCAGTGTAGGGCAGGGGTTCAACGAGCAGTACTTC.

V gene TRBV10-3 combines with J gene TRBJ2-7, with TRBD2 matching 10 bases. The V gene's germline CDR1 is ENHRY and CDR2 SYGVKD. V shed 5 bases and J 1 base; nucleotides not matched to a gene: 2. The CDR3 runs to 14 residues. The CDR3 sequence is CAISPSGRSYEQYF. The CDR3 DNA is TGTGCCATCAGTCCTAGCGGGAGATCCTACGAGCAGTACTTC.

A single count supports this clone. This chain links TRBV7-9 with TRBJ1-1, with TRBD1 as a possible D gene (5 bases). CDR3 size: 15 residues. The V gene lost 1 base and the J gene lost 4 bases, with 13 bases spanning the gap. Germline assignment: CDR1 SEHNR and CDR2 FQNEAQ (reference sequence). The CDR3 sequence: CASSLVSGKATEAFF. In nucleotides, the CDR3 is TGTGCCAGCAGCTTAGTTTCAGGGAAAGCCACTGAAGCTTTCTTT.

The genes are TRBV10-3 and TRBJ1-5, with TRBD1 identical over 9 bases. Germline V gene sequence: CDR1 ENHRY, CDR2 SYGVKD. V lost 4 bases to trimming and J lost 6 bases; unmatched junction nucleotides: 7. This CDR3 has 15 residues. This CDR3 is CAISVGTGKSQPQHF. As DNA, the CDR3 is TGTGCCATCAGTGTTGGGACAGGGAAATCTCAGCCCCAGCATTTT.

In this sample, this clone turned up once. J is TRBJ1-1 and V is TRBV7-2, with D possibly being TRBD1 (6 bases). In germline, CDR1 is SGHTA, CDR2 FQGNSA. CDR3 length: 16 residues. Trimming shortened V by 5 bases and J by 0 bases, and 16 bases separated the two germline ends. The CDR3 loop reads CASSVGLPGVNTEAFF. CDR3 coding DNA: TGTGCCAGCAGCGTAGGCCTTCCAGGGGTGAACACTGAAGCTTTCTTT. Based on the CDR3 plus reference TRBV7-2 and TRBJ1-1, the full variable domain is GAGVSQSPSNKVTEKGKDVELRCDPISGHTALYWYRQSLGQGLEFLIYFQGNSAPDKSGLPSDRFSAERTGGSVSTLTIQRTQQEDSAVYLCASSVGLPGVNTEAFFGQGTRLTVV.

The chain links TRBV5-1 to TRBJ2-1; no clear D gene. The V end was cut by 0 bases, the J end by 5 bases, with 3 bases between. Germline V lookup: CDR1 SGHRS, CDR2 YFSETQ. The CDR3 has 12 residues. The CDR3 bases are TGCGCCAGCAGCTTGGGGCACAATGAGCAGTTCTTC. Translation gives CASSLGHNEQFF. Based on the CDR3 plus reference TRBV5-1 and TRBJ2-1, the full variable domain is KAGVTQTPRYLIKTRGQQVTLSCSPISGHRSVSWYQQTPGQGLQFLFEYFSETQRNKGNFPGRFSGRQFSNSRSEMNVSTLELGDSALYLCASSLGHNEQFFGPGTRLTVL.

V is TRBV7-2 and J is TRBJ2-7; TRBD1 matches 8 bases. Germline V gene data show CDR1 as SGHTA and CDR2 as FQGNSA. The CDR3 has 14 amino acids. The junction had 0 bases not matched to a gene; V was cut back by 1 base and J by 1 base. The CDR3 DNA is TGTGCCAGCAGCTTAGACAGGGGGTCCTACGAGCAGTACTTC. Translation: CASSLDRGSYEQYF.

The chain employs TRBV2 and TRBJ2-3; 7 positions agree with TRBD2. Trimming cost V 4 bases and J 6 bases; bases outside gene matches: 4. This CDR3 comprises 13 residues. Germline CDR1 is SNHLY and CDR2 is FYNNEI. The CDR3 protein is CASSGWEGDTQYF. CDR3 nucleotide sequence: TGTGCCAGCAGTGGGTGGGAGGGCGATACGCAGTATTTT. Using reference TRBV2 and TRBJ2-3 for the parts outside the CDR3, the full variable domain is EPEVTQTPSHQVTQMGQEVILRCVPISNHLYFYWYRQILGQKVEFLVSFYNNEISEKSEIFDDQFSVERPDGSNFTLKIRSTKLEDSAMYFCASSGWEGDTQYFGPGTRLTVL.

The chain couples TRBV5-6 to TRBJ2-1; possible D gene TRBD2, 6 bases. V lost 3 bases and J 0 bases, leaving 7 bases between the germline ends. The CDR3 sequence is 14 residues long. Germline V gene lookup returns CDR1 SGHDT and CDR2 YYEEEE. Here the CDR3 reads CASSYGSSYNEQFF. The CDR3 bases are TGTGCCAGCAGCTACGGGAGCTCCTACAATGAGCAGTTCTTC. Together with reference TRBV5-6 and TRBJ2-1, the CDR3 gives the full variable domain: DAGVTQSPTHLIKTRGQQVTLRCSPKSGHDTVSWYQQALGQGPQFIFQYYEEEERQRGNFPDRFSGHQFPNYSSELNVNALLLGDSALYLCASSYGSSYNEQFFGPGTRLTVL.

This rearrangement joins TRBV7-2 to TRBJ1-5; D gene unclear. With 1 base removed from V and 7 bases from J, the gap between germline ends came to 8 bases. The CDR3 loop spans 13 amino acids. Germline lookup yields CDR1 SGHTA and CDR2 FQGNSA. The CDR3: CASSLGGQQPQHF. In DNA form, the CDR3 reads TGTGCCAGCAGCTTAGGTGGGCAACAGCCCCAGCATTTT.

J is TRBJ2-5 and V is TRBV9, with D possibly matching TRBD1 (6 bases). The CDR3 totals 16 residues. Per germline, CDR1 SGDLS and CDR2 YYNGEE. Between the trimmed V and J ends, which lost 4 bases and 5 bases, there was a span of 21 bases. CDR3 nucleotides: TGTGCCAGCAGCTTCGATGCAGGGGTGATGGCGGAGACCCAGTACTTC. It yields the protein CASSFDAGVMAETQYF.

V usage is TRBV6-5 and J usage is TRBJ1-1, with unresolved D. CDR1 is MNHEY, CDR2 SVGAGI, per germline. Trimming removed 0 bases at V and 7 bases at J, with 15 bases between. The CDR3 spans 15 residues. The CDR3 DNA reads TGTGCCAGCAGTTACTCGAATTTGGGAGCCAATGAAGCTTTCTTT. This codes for CASSYSNLGANEAFF.

The gene calls are TRBV6-1 and TRBJ2-3; 10 bases are a match to TRBD2. The CDR3 extends over 22 amino acids. Germline lookup yields CDR1 MNHNS and CDR2 SASEGT. V trimming: 0 bases; J trimming: 0 bases; junction bases outside the gene matches: 18. The CDR3 nucleotides are TGTGCCAGCAGTGAAGCGATGCTCAGGGGCCTAGCGGGAGTCCCTAGCACAGATACGCAGTATTTT. It encodes CASSEAMLRGLAGVPSTDTQYF.

This clone has a single count. The CDR3 DNA is TGTGCCAGCACGTTGGACAGTCTATCGTATGGCTACACCTTC. Translation gives CASTLDSLSYGYTF. The genes are TRBV28 and TRBJ1-2; a possible D gene is TRBD1 (6 bases). This CDR3 has 14 amino acids. Trimming shortened V by 7 bases and J by 5 bases, and 17 bases separated the two germline ends. The V gene's germline CDR1 is MDHEN and CDR2 SYDVKM.

V is TRBV18 and J is TRBJ1-1, with D hard to call. Germline lookup yields CDR1 KGHSH and CDR2 LQKENI. The CDR3 contains 18 residues. The ends were cut back, 3 bases at V and 0 bases at J, with 20 bases in the middle. The CDR3 here is CASSPYGGSRSLNTEAFF. The DNA for the CDR3 is TGTGCCAGCTCACCTTACGGCGGCAGCCGCTCTTTGAACACTGAAGCTTTCTTT.

The chain is built from TRBV5-1 and TRBJ2-3; 9 bases agree with TRBD1. The germline V gene encodes CDR1 SGHRS and CDR2 YFSETQ. Trimming took 0 bases from V and 5 from J; bases not matched to a gene: 4. There are 15 residues in the CDR3. The CDR3 DNA is TGCGCCAGCAGCTTGGACAGGGGGCCGGTAGATACGCAGTATTTT. Encoded protein: CASSLDRGPVDTQYF.

This clone was seen once. The V and J genes are TRBV5-1 and TRBJ2-7; 11 bases agree with TRBD2. This CDR3 spans 15 amino acids. The V gene end was trimmed by 0 bases and the J gene end by 2 bases; junction bases not matched to a gene: 1. The germline CDR1 and CDR2 sequences are SGHRS and YFSETQ. DNA for the CDR3: TGCGCCAGCAGCTTGGGACTAGCGGGAACCTACGAGCAGTACTTC. It translates to CASSLGLAGTYEQYF.

The chain links TRBV29-1 to TRBJ2-5; the D gene is possibly TRBD2 (6 bases). TRBJ2-7 matches the DNA end more closely, so the J call is doubtful. This CDR3 contains 15 residues. The V gene's germline CDR1 is SQVTM and CDR2 ANQGSEA. The CDR3 DNA is TGCAGCGTTGACGCGGGATTGGGGAATTCCTACGAGCAGTACTTC. It encodes CSVDAGLGNSYEQYF.